Listed here is a single TCR beta chain. These data come from a study of blood T cell repertoires in COVID-19. Study-level background: Samples came from the United States, Italy and Spain, spanning acute and convalescent COVID-19. Sources were T cells, B-cell-depleted T cells, or PBMCs; the material itself was cDNA or gDNA.

As handled by the study authors: Reference gene primers were amplified, and this amplification served to estimate nucleated cell counts. The assay was immunoSEQ multiplex PCR, and TCRdb's table has in-frame clones only and misses some. The V and J calls and clone size come from that table; D and trimming were worked out from the DNA. The table includes some 300,000 clones, more than 70% detected once. This TCR was recovered from a woman younger than 45 who had recovered from COVID-19. Sequencing input: peripheral blood.

The CDR3 sequence is CSGQTQGFGDEKLFF. CDR3 nucleotide sequence: TGCAGCGGCCAGACCCAGGGTTTTGGCGACGAAAAACTGTTTTTT. The chain recombines TRBV29-1 with TRBJ1-4; weak D call: TRBD1 (5 bases). The CDR3 extends over 15 amino acids. Germline assignment: CDR1 SQVTM and CDR2 ANQGSEA. V gave up 7 bases and J gave up 8 bases, with 23 bases separating them.